This T cell receptor beta chain appears in the sequencing data of a study of cytomegalovirus exposure and HLA in healthy donors (dated by TCRdb to about 2017). With regard to the full study: According to an earlier analysis of around 600 of the donors, about 179 million T cells yielded 117 million unique TCR beta sequences and approximately 300 Gb of sequence data. To decide whether each TCR beta V gene segment behaved as functional or pseudogenic, an earlier analysis of 587 of the donors relied on high-throughput TCR beta sequencing. To predict cytomegalovirus infection status, the study combined high-throughput TCR immunosequencing, statistical association of individual TCRs with disease status, and machine learning. The aim of the study was to test whether cataloging public T cell receptors could identify signatures of past pathogen exposure. Alongside the repertoire data, information on donor age, sex, ethnicity and CMV serostatus was compiled. All discovery cohort repertoires had been generated using a single sequencing platform. HLA typing included class I and class II loci at four-digit resolution. The study profiled the T cell repertoires of 666 subjects by immunosequencing and related them to cytomegalovirus serostatus. To study patterns of TCR occurrence, a later analysis re-analyzed previously published TCR beta repertoires from 500 to 850 donors and added high-resolution HLA genotyping. Across about 370 genotyped donors of the cohort, an average of roughly 250,000 unique TCR beta nucleotide sequences per donor were sequenced, and roughly a sixth of those sequences were non-productive. The number of typed donors differed by locus: about 620-630 for A, B, C, DRB1 and DQB1; 500 to 550 for DQA1; approximately 600 for DPA1; and roughly 450 for DPB1. Several DR-DQ haplotypes were treated as single units for association and clustering because of strong linkage in the cohort. Among the approximately 400 genotyped donors, around 81% belonged to the genetic ancestry cluster associated with self-reported Caucasian donors. Rather than using new phenotypic data, the later analysis identified candidate immune exposures from TCR beta sequences and from how often those sequences occurred across donors. A separate validation cohort of roughly 130 different subjects was used in addition to the roughly 700-subject first cohort. A later genetic analysis used genome-wide SNP genotypes for about 65% of the 666 donors, treating that subset as a discovery cohort. An early release covering about 600 HLA-typed donors comprised around 300 gigabases of sequencing data and about 90 million unique TCR sequences. Here is what the overall study found, with its caveats: Most TCR sequences were observed very rarely across donors, whereas some public TCRs were present in many individuals. Correlated functional status among segregating V segments might be attributable to linkage disequilibrium, but an unknown experimental factor could not be ruled out. Because the 87-base-pair reads could not distinguish some IMGT-functional V segments, including TRBV6-2 and TRBV6-3, those segments were excluded. A later analysis found that TCR association rates varied across HLA loci, with DRB1 alleles showing the most associated TCRs and HLA-C alleles the fewest. A total of fewer than 200 TCR beta chains were listed by the study as associated with cytomegalovirus. When HLA alleles, especially DR and DQ, strongly co-occurred, attributing TCR associations to individual alleles was difficult. A later analysis reported that several top co-occurrence clusters appeared linked to parvovirus B19, influenza, CMV and Epstein-Barr virus. A group of highly shared sequence variants was considered likely to be a technical artifact of the sequencing pipeline. Presence/absence analyses assumed roughly uniform sequencing depth across donors, an assumption that may not hold. In vitro tests confirmed that a few of the cytomegalovirus-associated TCR beta chains recognize cytomegalovirus antigens. A further reported finding was that TCR beta sequences accurately predicted the HLA-A and HLA-B alleles for most subjects in the first cohort. The classifier was reported to diagnose cytomegalovirus status with high specificity and sensitivity in both the original cohort and the validation cohort. Compared with equally common non-associated chains, HLA-associated TCR beta chains in a later analysis were more clonally expanded and had lower generation probabilities. Compared with the roughly 670-donor mean, donors in an Asian-associated ancestry cluster had fewer N-insertions in productive TCRs, according to a later genetic analysis. A later analysis associated around 16,000 TCR beta sequences with specific HLA alleles at a false discovery rate of 0.05. In a later analysis, most CMV-associated TCR beta chains were found to appear HLA-restricted, with HLA associations seemingly driven largely by CMV exposure. The cohort was sequenced for TCR beta chains only, and without alpha or paired-chain data the features that could be detected were limited. HLA typing was unavailable for some donors at each locus, so association tests used only the typed subset. Because counts were too low, roughly 16 rarely observed V segments, including chromosome 9 orphons, were excluded from the earlier analysis of about 500 of the donors. The only immune exposure information available for the cohort was CMV serostatus. The authors suggested that the approach could potentially be extended to other disease states and immunological phenotypes. In an earlier analysis of some 500 of the donors, most TCR beta V segments appeared in productive rearrangements about 87% or about 30% of the time, broadly matching IMGT annotations. An association between a missense DCLRE1C variant and V-gene and J-gene trimming of TCR beta chains was found in a later genetic analysis and replicated in an independent cohort.

Receptor amplification or capture employed the immunoSEQ multiplex PCR assay. The multiplex PCR relied on a mix of 60 forward primers for TCR Vbeta segments and 13 reverse primers for TCR Jbeta segments. A multiplex PCR assay on genomic DNA amplified the CDR3 region of rearranged TCR beta genes. The Illumina HiSeq System was used to sequence the amplified TCR beta libraries as 87-base-pair reads. The original pipeline was this. In a later analysis, approximately 74 million unique TCR beta chains were counted across the approximately 620 repertoires, and roughly 11 million of these chains were shared by at least two donors. A nearest-neighbor algorithm error-corrected the raw reads and collapsed the reads into unique sequences, merging closely related sequences to remove PCR and sequencing errors. To assign V, D and J gene segments, CDR3 sequences were aligned to IMGT reference sequences. For a sequence to be retained, a match of at least six nucleotides to both a V gene segment and a J gene segment was required. A rearrangement was called productive if the CDR3 had no stop codons and remained in frame with V and J, and every other rearrangement was called non-productive. Following IMGT convention, CDR3 was defined as the stretch from the second conserved V-encoded cysteine to the conserved J-encoded phenylalanine. The earlier analysis of about 500 of the donors excluded sequences that lacked an unambiguous match to a single V gene segment. An earlier analysis of a few hundred of the donors called V segments functional above 56.7% productive rearrangements and segregating when the between-donor standard deviation exceeded 5%. A statistical classification framework was built to diagnose cytomegalovirus status from the catalog of TCR beta chain sequences. In a later analysis, V and J genes were assigned by comparing TCR nucleotide sequences against IMGT/GENE-DB human TR gene sequences. The TCRdist pipeline was used in a later analysis to assign CDR3 sequences and most-parsimonious VDJ recombination scenarios. In a later analysis, each TCR beta chain was defined by its CDR3 amino acid sequence together with its V-gene family, and reads without a unique V-gene family were excluded. In a later analysis, 500 to 650 highly shared, low-generation-probability nucleotide sequences were removed to address suspected cross-contamination and a sequencing artifact. For each public chain, a later analysis derived a clonal expansion index from normalized ranks of inferred template counts within each repertoire. Generation probabilities in a later analysis came from a VDJ recombination model fitted to out-of-frame rearrangements, and those results were checked against IGoR. In a later analysis, hypergeometric tests were used to score TCR-TCR, TCR-HLA and TCR-CMV co-occurrence, with a repertoire-size bias correction applied to TCR pairs. To estimate false discovery rates, a later analysis permuted the HLA or CMV assignments 20 times. In a later analysis, co-occurring TCRs were grouped using DBSCAN, and TCRdist sequence similarity was added for clustering within HLA-allele-positive subsets. Repertoires with fewer than 30,000 or more than 120,000 public chains were left out of co-occurrence clustering, as were five repertoires with anomalous nucleotide sharing. Drawn from immuneACCESS, this table holds only the in-frame rearrangements with V and J called that TCRdb kept. Clones are partly lost; checked studies trace under half to an unresolved V gene and leave the rest unexplained. D and trimming were read from the DNA, whereas the V and J calls and clone size are those reported in that table. This sample is represented by some 120,000 clones; approximately 70% of them were singletons. The leading ten clones occupy roughly 8.7% of the sample.

The cohort consisted of 670 or so healthy bone marrow donors. All cohort members were sampled while nominally healthy, although unrecorded immune exposures were likely present. The donor was CMV seropositive and belonged to the group of 270 or so seropositive cohort members. A peripheral blood sample was provided by each donor, and peripheral blood mononuclear cells were used for TCR beta sequencing. Genomic DNA was extracted from the blood cell samples with the Qiagen DNeasy Blood Extraction Kit. Turning to this clone: The antigen this receptor binds is unknown. It has no much larger one-base neighbor in the sample; base qualities were not kept.

Taken from cysteine to phenylalanine, the CDR3 has 14 residues. Only the CDR3 DNA stays, 42 bases, in frame from base 1. CDR1 and CDR2 were assigned from the germline V gene as MDHEN and SYDVKM. Trimming removed 8 bases from V and 4 bases from J; the gene matches leave 8 bases unexplained. The clonotype comes from a man between 25 and 39 years old in good health and CMV-seropositive. The sequence joins TRBV28 to TRBJ1-2; 9 nucleotides in the junction match TRBD1. The sequenced sample consisted of PBMCs. This receptor carries the CDR3 CASDPGQGSYGYTF. The base sequence is TGTGCCAGCGACCCGGGACAGGGAAGCTATGGCTACACCTTC.